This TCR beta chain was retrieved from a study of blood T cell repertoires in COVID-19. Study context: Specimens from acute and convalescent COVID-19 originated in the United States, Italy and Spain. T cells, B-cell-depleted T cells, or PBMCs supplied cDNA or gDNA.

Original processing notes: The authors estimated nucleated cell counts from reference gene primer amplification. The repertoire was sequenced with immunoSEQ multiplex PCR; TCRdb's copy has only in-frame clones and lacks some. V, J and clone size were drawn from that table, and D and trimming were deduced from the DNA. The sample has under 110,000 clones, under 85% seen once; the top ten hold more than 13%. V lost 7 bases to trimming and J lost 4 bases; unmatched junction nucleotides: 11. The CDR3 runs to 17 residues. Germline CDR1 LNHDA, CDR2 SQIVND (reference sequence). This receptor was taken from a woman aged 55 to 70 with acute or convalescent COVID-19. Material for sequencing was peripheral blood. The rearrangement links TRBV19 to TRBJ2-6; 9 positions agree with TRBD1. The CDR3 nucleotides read TGTGCCAGTACTTCGTACAGGGGGCGGGCAGGGGCCAACGTCCTGACTTTC. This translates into CASTSYRGRAGANVLTF.